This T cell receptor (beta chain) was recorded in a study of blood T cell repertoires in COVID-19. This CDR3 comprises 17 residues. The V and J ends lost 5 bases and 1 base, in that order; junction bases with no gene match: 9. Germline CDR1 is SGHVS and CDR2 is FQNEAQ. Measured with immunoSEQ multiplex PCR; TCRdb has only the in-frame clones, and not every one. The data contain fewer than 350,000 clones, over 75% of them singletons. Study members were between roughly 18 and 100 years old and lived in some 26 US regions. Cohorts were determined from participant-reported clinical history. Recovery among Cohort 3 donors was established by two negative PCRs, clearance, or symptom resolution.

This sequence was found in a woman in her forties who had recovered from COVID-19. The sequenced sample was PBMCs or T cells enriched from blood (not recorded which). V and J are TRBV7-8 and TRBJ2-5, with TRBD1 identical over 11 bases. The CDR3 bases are TGTGCCAGCAGCCGGACAGGGGGCCCTACTATCCAAGAGACCCAGTACTTC. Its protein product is CASSRTGGPTIQETQYF.